This T cell receptor (beta chain) was retrieved from a study of control samples from healthy donors and cancer patients. This clone was recorded only once. The germline V and J ends were trimmed by 4 bases and 6 bases, with 13 bases remaining between them. The germline V gene encodes CDR1 GTSNPN and CDR2 SVGIG (reference sequence). The CDR3 is 14 amino acids. Assay: immunoSEQ multiplex PCR; the TCRdb copy retains only in-frame clones and omits some. This repertoire shows 400,000 to 450,000 clones, 90% found once; its top ten account for 5.5% to 7.5%. The clonotype comes from a man aged 35 to 55 with head and neck cancer. The gene calls are TRBV30 and TRBJ1-6; D perhaps matches TRBD1 (6 bases). Sequencing was carried out using PBMCs. In DNA, the CDR3 is TGTGCCTGGATGGCAGGGGCAAGTAATTCACCCCTCCACTTT. It encodes CAWMAGASNSPLHF.